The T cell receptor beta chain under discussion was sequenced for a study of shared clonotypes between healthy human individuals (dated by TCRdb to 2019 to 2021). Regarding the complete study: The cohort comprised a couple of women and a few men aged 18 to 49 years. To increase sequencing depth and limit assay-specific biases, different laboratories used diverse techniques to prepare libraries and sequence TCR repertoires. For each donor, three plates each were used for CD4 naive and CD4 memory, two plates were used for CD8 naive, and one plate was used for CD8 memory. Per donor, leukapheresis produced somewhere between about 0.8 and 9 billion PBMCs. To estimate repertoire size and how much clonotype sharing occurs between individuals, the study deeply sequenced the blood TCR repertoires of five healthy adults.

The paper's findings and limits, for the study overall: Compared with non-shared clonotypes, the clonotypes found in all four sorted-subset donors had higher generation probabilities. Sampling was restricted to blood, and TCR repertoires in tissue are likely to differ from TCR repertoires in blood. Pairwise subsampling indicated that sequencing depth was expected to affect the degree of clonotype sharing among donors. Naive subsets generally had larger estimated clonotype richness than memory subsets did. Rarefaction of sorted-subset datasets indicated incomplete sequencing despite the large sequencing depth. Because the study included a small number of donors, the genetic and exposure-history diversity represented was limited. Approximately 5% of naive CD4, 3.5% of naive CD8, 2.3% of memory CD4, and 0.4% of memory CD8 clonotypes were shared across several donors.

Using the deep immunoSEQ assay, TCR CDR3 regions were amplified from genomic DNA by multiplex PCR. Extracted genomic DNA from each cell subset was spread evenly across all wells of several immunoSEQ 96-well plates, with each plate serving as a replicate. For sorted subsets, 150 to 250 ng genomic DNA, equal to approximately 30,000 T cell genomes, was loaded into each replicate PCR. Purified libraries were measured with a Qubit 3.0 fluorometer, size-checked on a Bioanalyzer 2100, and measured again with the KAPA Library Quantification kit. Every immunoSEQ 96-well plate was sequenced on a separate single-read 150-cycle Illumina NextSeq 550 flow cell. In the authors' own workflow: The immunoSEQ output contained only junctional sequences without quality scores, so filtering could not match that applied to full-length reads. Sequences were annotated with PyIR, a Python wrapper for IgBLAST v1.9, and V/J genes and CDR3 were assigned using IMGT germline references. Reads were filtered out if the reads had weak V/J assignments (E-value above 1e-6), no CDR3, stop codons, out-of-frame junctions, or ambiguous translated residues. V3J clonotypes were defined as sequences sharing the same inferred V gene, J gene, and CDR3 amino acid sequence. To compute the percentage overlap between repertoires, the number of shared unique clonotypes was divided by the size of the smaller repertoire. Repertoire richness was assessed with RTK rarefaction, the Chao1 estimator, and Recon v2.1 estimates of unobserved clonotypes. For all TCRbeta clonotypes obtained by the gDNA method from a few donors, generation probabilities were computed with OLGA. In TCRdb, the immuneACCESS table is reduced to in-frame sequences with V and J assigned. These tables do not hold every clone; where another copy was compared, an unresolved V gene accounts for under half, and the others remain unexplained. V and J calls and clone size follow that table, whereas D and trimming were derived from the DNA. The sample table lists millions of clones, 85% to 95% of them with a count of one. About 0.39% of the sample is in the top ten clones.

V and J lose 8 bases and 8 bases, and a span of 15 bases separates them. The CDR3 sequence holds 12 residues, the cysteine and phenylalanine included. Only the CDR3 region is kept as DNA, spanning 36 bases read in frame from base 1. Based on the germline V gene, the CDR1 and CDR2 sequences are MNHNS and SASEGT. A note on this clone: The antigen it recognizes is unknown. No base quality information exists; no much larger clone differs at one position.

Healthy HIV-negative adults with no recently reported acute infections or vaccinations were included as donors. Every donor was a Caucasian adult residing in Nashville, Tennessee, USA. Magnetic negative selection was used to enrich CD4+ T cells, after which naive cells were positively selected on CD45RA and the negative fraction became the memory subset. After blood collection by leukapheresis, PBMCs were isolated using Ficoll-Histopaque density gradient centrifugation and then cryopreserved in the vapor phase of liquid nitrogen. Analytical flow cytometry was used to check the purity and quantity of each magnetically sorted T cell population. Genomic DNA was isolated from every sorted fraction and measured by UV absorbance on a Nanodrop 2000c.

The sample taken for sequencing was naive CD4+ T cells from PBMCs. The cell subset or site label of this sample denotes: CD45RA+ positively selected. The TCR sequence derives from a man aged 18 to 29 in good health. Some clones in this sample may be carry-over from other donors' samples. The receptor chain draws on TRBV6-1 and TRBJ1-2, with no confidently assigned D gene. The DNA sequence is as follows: TGTGCCAGCTCTCAAAAAGGTGGGGGCTACACCTTC. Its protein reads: CASSQKGGGYTF.